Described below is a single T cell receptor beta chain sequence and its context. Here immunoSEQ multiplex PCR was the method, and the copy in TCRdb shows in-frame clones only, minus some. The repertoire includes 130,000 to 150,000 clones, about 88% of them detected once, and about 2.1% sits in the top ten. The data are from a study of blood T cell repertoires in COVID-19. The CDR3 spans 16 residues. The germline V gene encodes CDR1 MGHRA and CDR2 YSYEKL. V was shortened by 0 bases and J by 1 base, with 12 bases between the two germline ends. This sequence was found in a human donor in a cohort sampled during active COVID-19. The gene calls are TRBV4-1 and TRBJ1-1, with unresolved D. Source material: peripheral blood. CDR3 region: CASSQEVQRKNTEAFF. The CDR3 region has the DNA TGCGCCAGCAGCCAAGAGGTACAGCGGAAGAACACTGAAGCTTTCTTT.